One T cell receptor beta chain is described in this entry. What this receptor recognizes is not known. There are no base qualities to consult, and no much larger clone falls within one base. Library preparation used the immunoSEQ multiplex PCR assay. This is the immuneACCESS table as TCRdb keeps it, with only in-frame sequences that have V and J called. A part of the clones is gone; compared with another copy, unresolved V genes explain less than half, and the rest is unexplained. Across this sample there are over 110,000 clones, with 75% to 90% seen only once. The top ten constitute around 8.2% of the sample. This sample is drawn from a study of control samples from healthy donors and cancer patients (dated by TCRdb to the early 2020s). At the junction V is shortened by 7 bases and J by 7 bases, with 13 bases in between. The CDR3 has 13 amino acids, counting the end cysteine and phenylalanine. Only CDR3 DNA remains: 39 bases, in frame from the first base. The CDR1 and CDR2 encoded by the germline V gene are SNHLY and FYNNEI.

Input material: blood. Recombination linked TRBV2 to TRBJ1-4; the D gene is perhaps TRBD1, on 5 matching bases. This clonotype was sampled from a woman aged 30 to 39 in good health. The CDR3 here reads CASKPGHREKLFF. DNA sequence: TGTGCCAGCAAACCAGGACACCGTGAAAAACTGTTTTTT. When the CDR3 is completed using the reference TRBV2 and TRBJ1-4 genes on either side, the full variable domain is EPEVTQTPSHQVTQMGQEVILRCVPISNHLYFYWYRQILGQKVEFLVSFYNNEISEKSEIFDDQFSVERPDGSNFTLKIRSTKLEDSAMYFCASKPGHREKLFFGSGTQLSVL.